The clone carrying this TCR beta chain was seen many times. Its antigen is unknown. The data are from a study of CD8 T cells in ankylosing spondylitis. Findings of the study overall: Reportedly, significant enrichment of disease-linked clones occurred in matched ankylosing spondylitis synovial fluid. Ankylosing spondylitis blood appeared to carry a characteristic TCR beta motif of seven to nine highly homologous variants. As for the disease-linked clones, they showed a CD8+ phenotype and occurred at relatively low frequencies in peripheral blood. Some motif variants were previously reported in reactive arthritis synovial fluid and blood.

Germline CDR1 is SGDLS and CDR2 is YYNGEE. Deletions cut 2 bases from V and 0 bases from J, with 6 bases between. The CDR3 runs 15 residues. Using quantitative 5'-RACE with molecular barcodes, the authors made TCR beta libraries. TCRdb redid the calling of the 5' RACE reads with MiXCR, one entry per CDR3 protein. The data show over 700,000 distinct CDR3 sequences, around 20% seen once. The chain has TRBV9 and TRBJ1-6; tentative D call: TRBD1 (5 bases). This sequence was found in a male donor with ankylosing spondylitis. The sequenced material came from blood, either unsorted or a sorted T cell fraction (not recorded which). The CDR3 DNA reads as TGTGCCAGCAGCGTCGACAGCTCCTATAATTCACCCCTCCACTTT. Protein product: CASSVDSSYNSPLHF.